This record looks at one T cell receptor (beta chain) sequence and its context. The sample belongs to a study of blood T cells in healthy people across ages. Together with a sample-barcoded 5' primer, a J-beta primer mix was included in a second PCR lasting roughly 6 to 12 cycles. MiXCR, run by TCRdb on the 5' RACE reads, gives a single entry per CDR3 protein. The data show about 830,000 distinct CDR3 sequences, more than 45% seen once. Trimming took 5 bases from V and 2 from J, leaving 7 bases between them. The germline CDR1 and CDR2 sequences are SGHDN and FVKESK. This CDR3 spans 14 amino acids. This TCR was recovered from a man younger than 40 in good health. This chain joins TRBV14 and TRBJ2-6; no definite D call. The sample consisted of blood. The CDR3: CASSLHAGANVLTF. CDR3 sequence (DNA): TGTGCCAGCAGCTTACACGCTGGGGCCAACGTCCTGACTTTC.